One sample yielded the 20 T cell receptor beta chains listed below, sequenced in a study of brain T cells in children with intractable seizures. Stated time point: blood from clinic visit 5 months post-surgery; TSC patient then seizure free. Using immunoSEQ multiplex PCR, the repertoire was profiled, and TCRdb retains in-frame clones only, with some absent. The data contain about 350,000 clones, 93% of them seen just once; the ten biggest clones take up roughly 5.7%. Sample: peripheral blood, taken more than 4 months after surgery. Receptors were obtained from a boy under two years old with tuberous sclerosis and intractable seizures.

V is TRBV7-9 and J is TRBJ2-7, with D perhaps matching TRBD1 (6 bases). The V end was cut by 4 bases, the J end by 2 bases, with 9 bases between. CDR1 and CDR2 (germline): SEHNR, FQNEAQ (reference sequence). This CDR3 comprises 13 residues. The CDR3 nucleotides read TGTGCCAGCAGCTCGGGACACCCCTACGAGCAGTACTTC. Translating gives CASSSGHPYEQYF.

The gene calls are TRBV7-8 and TRBJ1-2; D is unclear. Germline V gene sequence: CDR1 SGHVS, CDR2 FQNEAQ. The CDR3 contains 14 residues. Deletions cut 0 bases from V and 6 bases from J, with 11 bases between. The CDR3, as DNA: TGTGCCAGCAGCTTAGCGATGGGAGTTGATGGCTACACCTTC. It encodes CASSLAMGVDGYTF.

V gene TRBV2 combines with J gene TRBJ1-2; the D is unclear. V lost 7 bases to trimming and J lost 4 bases, with 13 bases between them. Germline CDR1 SNHLY, CDR2 FYNNEI. The CDR3 is 13 amino acids. CDR3 residues: CASNSEAAYGYTF. The CDR3 region has the DNA TGTGCCAGCAACTCAGAAGCTGCCTATGGCTACACCTTC.

The chain has TRBV13 and TRBJ2-1; D may be TRBD2 (6 bases). V lost 2 bases to trimming and J lost 10 bases, with 15 bases between them. The CDR3 spans 14 residues. The V gene's germline CDR1 is PRHDT and CDR2 FYEKMQ (reference sequence). CDR3 DNA sequence: TGTGCCAGCAGCTTAAGGTTGAGGGCGGGGGAGCAGTTCTTC. It is translated as CASSLRLRAGEQFF.

This sequence joins TRBV10-3 and TRBJ1-3, with D maybe TRBD1 (5 bases). The length of the CDR3 is 15 residues. Between the trimmed V and J ends, which lost 6 bases and 0 bases, there was a span of 12 bases. Germline CDR1 reads ENHRY; CDR2 reads SYGVKD. Written as DNA, the CDR3 is TGTGCCATCAGGCCGGGGACGCGCTCTGGAAACACCATATATTTT. Its translation is CAIRPGTRSGNTIYF.

The chain combines TRBV6-5 with TRBJ2-2, with 7 positions matching TRBD1. The CDR3 has 13 residues. Germline V gene data show CDR1 as MNHEY and CDR2 as SVGAGI. The junction had 7 bases not matched to a gene; V was cut back by 9 bases and J by 6 bases. CDR3 DNA: TGTGCCAGTTCAGGGGGTACCGCCGGGGAGCTGTTTTTT. Its translation: CASSGGTAGELFF.

The chain has TRBV7-3 and TRBJ2-3, with TRBD2 identical over 8 bases. Germline CDR1 reads SGHTA; CDR2 reads FQGTGA. The junction had 7 bases not matched to a gene; V was cut back by 0 bases and J by 5 bases. The length of the CDR3 is 16 residues. For the CDR3, the DNA is TGTGCCAGCAGCTTAACGTCGGGGGGGCGTTTAGATACGCAGTATTTT. This encodes CASSLTSGGRLDTQYF. Combining the CDR3 with reference TRBV7-3 and TRBJ2-3 gives the whole variable domain GAGVSQTPSNKVTEKGKYVELRCDPISGHTALYWYRQSLGQGPEFLIYFQGTGAADDSGLPNDRFFAVRPEGSVSTLKIQRTERGDSAVYLCASSLTSGGRLDTQYFGPGTRLTVL.

The chain combines TRBV5-6 with TRBJ1-1; no clear D gene. Germline V gene lookup returns CDR1 SGHDT and CDR2 YYEEEE. Trimming stripped 1 base from V and 5 bases from J, with 6 bases between. The CDR3 spans 12 residues. The CDR3 DNA reads as TGTGCCAGCAGCTTGTTAGGGACTGAAGCTTTCTTT. It yields the protein CASSLLGTEAFF.

J is TRBJ1-4 and V is TRBV6-5, with D possibly being TRBD1 (6 bases). The length of the CDR3 is 15 residues. Germline V gives CDR1 MNHEY, CDR2 SVGAGI. The V end was cut by 5 bases, the J end by 8 bases, with 18 bases between. The DNA for the CDR3 is TGTGCCAGCAGTCGACGGGGGCCCCGCGAGGAAAAACTGTTTTTT. Its translation: CASSRRGPREEKLFF.

The chain combines TRBV19 with TRBJ2-6, with D tentatively TRBD1 or TRBD2 (5 bases each). Trimming took off 4 bases at V and 9 bases at J, with 16 bases between the two ends. This CDR3 comprises 15 residues. Germline values: CDR1 LNHDA, CDR2 SQIVND (reference sequence). The CDR3 nucleotides are TGTGCCAGTAGTACCGGGACGTATGATGTCAACGTCCTGACTTTC. This codes for CASSTGTYDVNVLTF.

This chain uses TRBV6-5 with TRBJ1-2; D might be TRBD1 (6 bases). Deletions cut 6 bases from V and 3 bases from J, with 11 bases between. Germline lookup yields CDR1 MNHEY and CDR2 SVGAGI. This CDR3 region has 13 residues. Written as DNA, the CDR3 is TGTGCCAGCAGACCCGACAGGTACTATGGCTACACCTTC. Protein product: CASRPDRYYGYTF.

For the CDR3, the DNA is TGTGCCAGCAGTCCCTCGGACAGGTCCCAGCATTTT. This gives the protein CASSPSDRSQHF. The chain uses TRBV12-3 or TRBV12-4 and TRBJ1-5; 7 bases map to TRBD1. The V gene end was trimmed by 5 bases and the J gene end by 11 bases; junction bases not matched to a gene: 6. The CDR3 runs to 12 residues.

This chain uses TRBV7-9 with TRBJ2-3, with 8 nucleotides matching TRBD2. Per the germline V gene, CDR1 is SEHNR and CDR2 is FQNEAQ (reference sequence). After removal of 5 bases from V and 3 bases from J, the junction contained 7 bases not matched to a gene. The CDR3 is 15 amino acids. The DNA of the CDR3 is TGTGCCAGCAGCCCCGAAACTAGCGGAACAGATACGCAGTATTTT. Translating it yields CASSPETSGTDTQYF.

This clone was counted once. V usage is TRBV5-4 and J usage is TRBJ2-3; 12 nucleotides line up with TRBD2. The length of the CDR3 is 16 residues. After removal of 4 bases from V and 0 bases from J, the junction contained 3 bases not matched to a gene. From germline, CDR1 is SGHNT and CDR2 YYREEE (reference sequence). The CDR3 here is CASSPGTSGSTDTQYF. The DNA of the CDR3 is TGTGCCAGCAGCCCAGGGACTAGCGGGAGCACAGATACGCAGTATTTT.

The gene calls are TRBV19 and TRBJ1-3, with D possibly TRBD1 on 5 matching bases. Trimming took 9 bases from V and 0 from J, leaving 18 bases between them. Germline CDR1 reads LNHDA; CDR2 reads SQIVND (reference sequence). The CDR3 is 16 amino acids. The CDR3 DNA is TGTGCCAGCACTATGGACATCGAGGGCTCTGGAAACACCATATATTTT. Its protein is CASTMDIEGSGNTIYF.

The gene calls are TRBV5-1 and TRBJ2-1; 8 positions agree with TRBD2. This CDR3 region has 14 residues. The germline gives CDR1 SGHRS, CDR2 YFSETQ. The trim removed 9 bases at V and 2 bases at J, leaving 7 bases unmatched. The CDR3 nucleotides are TGCGCCACAGGGCGGGGGGCGACCTACAATGAGCAGTTCTTC. Amino acids: CATGRGATYNEQFF.

The V and J genes are TRBV7-3 and TRBJ1-1; D not resolved. The V end lost 1 base, the J end lost 5 bases, and 14 bases lay between the germline ends. Per the germline V gene, CDR1 is SGHTA and CDR2 is FQGTGA. The CDR3 contains 15 residues. CDR3 DNA sequence: TGTGCCAGCAGCTTAAATTCGGGAGTAGGGACTGAAGCTTTCTTT. It specifies CASSLNSGVGTEAFF.

V is TRBV5-4 and J is TRBJ2-3; unclear D gene. This CDR3 contains 13 residues. The V and J ends lost 2 bases and 0 bases respectively, with 4 bases between them. CDR1 SGHNT and CDR2 YYREEE come from the germline V gene (reference sequence). The CDR3 region is CASSFSSTDTQYF. DNA of the CDR3: TGTGCCAGCAGCTTTTCTAGCACAGATACGCAGTATTTT. Based on the CDR3 plus reference TRBV5-4 and TRBJ2-3, the full variable domain is ETGVTQSPTHLIKTRGQQVTLRCSSQSGHNTVSWYQQALGQGPQFIFQYYREEENGRGNFPPRFSGLQFPNYSSELNVNALELDDSALYLCASSFSSTDTQYFGPGTRLTVL.

V usage is TRBV7-8 and J usage is TRBJ1-1, with 10 bases lining up with TRBD1. Looked up from germline, CDR1 is SGHVS and CDR2 is FQNEAQ. Germline trimming cut 0 bases from V and 7 bases from J; bases unmatched to any gene: 2. The CDR3 has 14 amino acids. The CDR3 region is CASSLAWTGGEAFF. The CDR3 DNA reads as TGTGCCAGCAGCTTAGCCTGGACAGGGGGTGAAGCTTTCTTT.

This chain joins TRBV28 and TRBJ2-2; D gene uncertain. The CDR3 sequence is 14 residues long. V dropped 8 bases and J dropped 7 bases, with 17 bases sitting between them. CDR1 and CDR2 from the germline V gene are MDHEN and SYDVKM. CDR3 in amino acids: CASGPIEFGGELFF. CDR3 coding DNA: TGTGCCAGCGGTCCTATAGAGTTTGGCGGGGAGCTGTTTTTT.